This is a list of T cell receptor beta chains from one sample in a study of shared clonotypes between healthy human individuals. Profiled with immunoSEQ multiplex PCR; TCRdb holds only in-frame clones, not every one. The sample consists of hundreds of thousands of clones, 95% to 96% of them appearing once. The sequencing input was naive CD8+ T cells sorted from blood. The origin of the receptors is a woman aged 30 to 39 in good health. Each CDR3 is given with its conserved first and last residue. Fields, in order: clone size, J gene, V gene, D gene, CDR3 DNA, CDR3 protein. The D gene is left open where the match is weak. Rows give clone size only sometimes, using once, few, many, or a class for an expanded clone.

.,TRBJ2-3,TRBV28,.,TGTGCCAGCAGTCAGCCGGTCTCCAGCACAGATACGCAGTATTTT,CASSQPVSSTDTQYF
.,TRBJ2-7,TRBV5-4,.,TGTGCCACAGGGGGAGGAAGCGAGCAGTACTTC,CATGGGSEQYF
.,TRBJ2-7,TRBV7-9,.,TGTGCCAGCAGCCACGCGGGAAGTCCCTGGGAGCAGTACTTC,CASSHAGSPWEQYF
.,TRBJ2-7,TRBV19,TRBD1,TGTGCCAGTAGTACGCCGGACAGGGGGCTCTTCGAGCAGTACTTC,CASSTPDRGLFEQYF
.,TRBJ1-2,TRBV28,.,TGTGCCAGCAGTTTTAAGGGATTCTATGGCTACACCTTC,CASSFKGFYGYTF
.,TRBJ1-2,TRBV9,.,TGTGCCAGCTTTGGGACGGCGACCGGCTACACCTTC,CASFGTATGYTF
once,TRBJ2-1,TRBV5-6,.,TGTGCCAGCAGCTTTTGGGGTGGGGAGCAGTTCTTC,CASSFWGGEQFF
.,TRBJ2-3,TRBV5-6,.,TGTGCCAGCAGCCCCGAAAATCCCAGTCCTGATACGCAGTATTTT,CASSPENPSPDTQYF
.,TRBJ2-7,TRBV7-9,TRBD2,TGTGCCAGCACCGTCAGGGAGGGAAGCTCCTACGAGCAGTACTTC,CASTVREGSSYEQYF
.,TRBJ2-1,TRBV27,.,TGTGCCAGCAGTCAGGGACCGAATATAAACAATGAGCAGTTCTTC,CASSQGPNINNEQFF
.,TRBJ1-5,TRBV4-1,.,TGCGCCAGCAGCCAAGATGGTATTGGAGGGGCAAATCAGCCCCAGCATTTT,CASSQDGIGGANQPQHF
.,TRBJ2-2,TRBV5-6,TRBD2,TGTGCCAGCACCCCGGGAGGAAACACCGGGGAGCTGTTTTTT,CASTPGGNTGELFF
.,TRBJ2-7,TRBV6-6,.,TGTGCCAGCAGTTACGCCCGGACCTCCTACGAGCAGTACTTC,CASSYARTSYEQYF
.,TRBJ1-5,TRBV6-1,.,TGTGCCAGCAGTGAAGGGGGATACTTAAATCAGCCCCAGCATTTT,CASSEGGYLNQPQHF
.,TRBJ2-7,TRBV7-9,.,TGTGCCAGCAGCCCCGCCCTGAACGAGCAGTACTTC,CASSPALNEQYF
.,TRBJ2-3,TRBV4-2,.,TGTGCCAGCAGCCAAGATGTCGGCACAGATACGCAGTATTTT,CASSQDVGTDTQYF
.,TRBJ2-5,TRBV27,.,TGTGCCAGCAGTTCCCAGGGGATCCAAGAGACCCAGTACTTC,CASSSQGIQETQYF
once,TRBJ2-7,TRBV13,TRBD1,TGTGCCAGCAGATTACAGGGGGCTTCCTACGAGCAGTACTTC,CASRLQGASYEQYF
.,TRBJ2-7,TRBV27,.,TGTGCCAGCAGTTTAATTGGGAACTACGAGCAGTACTTC,CASSLIGNYEQYF
.,TRBJ1-2,TRBV13,.,TGTGCCAGCAGCTTAAGGAGCTCTAACTATGGCTACACCTTC,CASSLRSSNYGYTF
.,TRBJ2-1,TRBV28,.,TGTGCCAGCAGTCCCCGGGGTAGCACCCTCCGACGGAATGAGCAGTTCTTC,CASSPRGSTLRRNEQFF
.,TRBJ1-6,TRBV10-3,TRBD1,TGTGCCATCAGTGAGACAGGGGGACCTCTCGTCCACTTT,CAISETGGPLVHF
.,TRBJ1-4,TRBV7-8,.,TGTGCCAGCAGCTTAGAAGGCAGCCGCAATGAAAAACTGTTTTTT,CASSLEGSRNEKLFF
.,TRBJ2-3,TRBV5-6,TRBD2,TGTGCCAGCAGCTTGGCCACTAGCGGGATAGTGGATACGCAGTATTTT,CASSLATSGIVDTQYF
.,TRBJ2-3,TRBV7-9,.,TGTGCCAGCAGCTTAAATTTGAATACGCAGTATTTT,CASSLNLNTQYF
.,TRBJ2-7,TRBV19,.,TGTGCCAGTAGTATTGGACTGCACTACGAGCAGTACTTC,CASSIGLHYEQYF
.,TRBJ2-7,TRBV27,.,TGTGCCAGCAGTTTAGGTAGCGAGCAGTACTTC,CASSLGSEQYF
.,TRBJ2-7,TRBV10-2,TRBD1,TGCGCCAGCAGTGAGTTTCAGGGGGCCTACGAGCAGTACTTC,CASSEFQGAYEQYF
.,TRBJ2-2,TRBV6-1,.,TGTGCCAGCAGTGAAGACGGCCTTTGGGACGAGAACACCGGGGAGCTGTTTTTT,CASSEDGLWDENTGELFF
.,TRBJ1-2,TRBV28,.,TGTGCCAGCAGGAAATATGGCTACACCTTC,CASRKYGYTF
.,TRBJ1-1,TRBV27,.,TGTGCCAGCAGTTTATCGAGGAGAGGGCCTTGGGCTGAAGCTTTCTTT,CASSLSRRGPWAEAFF
.,TRBJ2-3,TRBV15,.,TGTGCCACCAGCAGAGCACGCACCCGGGCTAGCCGCGCAGATACGCAGTATTTT,CATSRARTRASRADTQYF
once,TRBJ2-1,TRBV4-1,TRBD2,TGCGCCAGCAGCCCTGTCCGGACTAGCGGGAGCTCCTACAATGAGCAGTTCTTC,CASSPVRTSGSSYNEQFF
once,TRBJ1-2,TRBV27,TRBD1,TGTGCCAGCAGTTTATCACAGGGGAACGGCTACACCTTC,CASSLSQGNGYTF
.,TRBJ2-1,TRBV7-9,TRBD1,TGTGCCAGCAGTCCCTGGACAGGGGGAAATAATGAGCAGTTCTTC,CASSPWTGGNNEQFF
.,TRBJ2-7,TRBV7-9,.,TGTGCCAGCAGCTTAGGGTACGGACCCGGGGAGCAGTACTTC,CASSLGYGPGEQYF
.,TRBJ2-7,TRBV6-6,.,TGTGCCAGCAGTCCTAACACCTACGAGCAGTACTTC,CASSPNTYEQYF
.,TRBJ1-1,TRBV13,TRBD1,TGTGCCAGCAGCTTAAGGGGACAGCACATGAACACTGAAGCTTTCTTT,CASSLRGQHMNTEAFF
.,TRBJ2-3,TRBV15,TRBD1,TGTGCCTCCTCCGGGACAGGCCTGAGGGGGATCCAAGATACGCAGTATTTT,CASSGTGLRGIQDTQYF
.,TRBJ1-1,TRBV30,.,TGTGCCTGGAGCGCGGGCATGAACACTGAAGCTTTCTTT,CAWSAGMNTEAFF
.,TRBJ2-7,TRBV14,.,TGTGCCAGCAGCACGATGACCGGGACTTTGGACTACGAGCAGTACTTC,CASSTMTGTLDYEQYF
.,TRBJ2-3,TRBV5-6,.,TGTGCCAGCAGCTTGGGGGGAGGTTCAGATACGCAGTATTTT,CASSLGGGSDTQYF
.,TRBJ2-1,TRBV6-5,.,TGTGCCAGCACCAGGGTTTCGGGCGATGAGCAGTTCTTC,CASTRVSGDEQFF
.,TRBJ1-1,TRBV13,TRBD1,TGTGCCAGCAGTTCTACAGGGGGAGTTACTGAAGCTTTCTTT,CASSSTGGVTEAFF
.,TRBJ1-5,TRBV30,.,TGTGCCTGGAGTGTGGAGACGATGGTAGGGAATCAGCCCCAGCATTTT,CAWSVETMVGNQPQHF
.,TRBJ2-6,TRBV27,.,TGTGCCAGCAGTTTTGACGGTAACTCTGGGGCCAACGTCCTGACTTTC,CASSFDGNSGANVLTF
.,TRBJ2-1,TRBV7-9,TRBD2,TGTGCCAGCAGCTGGGGGGGTGAGCAGTTCTTC,CASSWGGEQFF
.,TRBJ2-3,TRBV28,TRBD2,TGTGCCAGCAGTTTTGCGGGAGAGGCAGATACGCAGTATTTT,CASSFAGEADTQYF
.,TRBJ2-1,TRBV29-1,TRBD2,TGCAGCGTTGAGGGTCTGGGACTAGCGGGAGGTTCCCGCTCCTACAATGAGCAGTTCTTC,CSVEGLGLAGGSRSYNEQFF
.,TRBJ2-1,TRBV7-8,TRBD2,TGTGCCAGCAGCTTAGCCAGCGGGGGTAATGAGCAGTTCTTC,CASSLASGGNEQFF
few,TRBJ2-2,TRBV14,.,TGTGCCAGCAGCCAAGTGGCGGCGGAGCTGTTTTTT,CASSQVAAELFF
.,TRBJ2-1,TRBV7-8,TRBD2,TGTGCCAGCAGCTCTTCCGGGGGACTAGCGGGATCGGGGCAGTTCTTC,CASSSSGGLAGSGQFF
.,TRBJ1-1,TRBV5-6,TRBD1,TGTGCCAGCAGCTTCCAAACCGGGGACAGCCCGAACACTGAAGCTTTCTTT,CASSFQTGDSPNTEAFF
.,TRBJ2-5,TRBV27,.,TGTGCCAGCAGTTTATTACCGGGGTTGGAAGAGACCCAGTACTTC,CASSLLPGLEETQYF
once,TRBJ1-2,TRBV9,.,TGTGCCAGCAGCGTCCTCTCTGTTGGCTACACCTTC,CASSVLSVGYTF
.,TRBJ1-1,TRBV7-2,.,TGTGCCAGCAGCACCCACTGGGGGCACACTGAAGCTTTCTTT,CASSTHWGHTEAFF
.,TRBJ1-1,TRBV28,.,TGTGCCAGCAGTCCCCGAGGCCCGACAGTCCTCATGAACACTGAAGCTTTCTTT,CASSPRGPTVLMNTEAFF
.,TRBJ2-1,TRBV19,.,TGTGCCAGTAGCCCCAGGGGCAGGACTCCTGCCTATCGGCAGTTCTTC,CASSPRGRTPAYRQFF
once,TRBJ2-7,TRBV11-2,TRBD2,TGTGCCAGCAGTATTAGCGGGCCGAACTCCTACGAGCAGTACTTC,CASSISGPNSYEQYF